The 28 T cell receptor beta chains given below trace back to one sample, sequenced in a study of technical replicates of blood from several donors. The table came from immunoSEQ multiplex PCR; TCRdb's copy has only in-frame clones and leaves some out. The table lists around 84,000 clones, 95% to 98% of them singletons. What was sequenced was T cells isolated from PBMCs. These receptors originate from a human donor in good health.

CDR3 DNA: TGTGCCAGCAGGCCCCTGGGGGGACAGGACATGTACGAGCAGTACTTC. Its protein is CASRPLGGQDMYEQYF. The genes are TRBV27 and TRBJ2-7, with 8 bases identical to TRBD1. Germline V lookup: CDR1 MNHEY, CDR2 SMNVEV (reference sequence). The V gene end was trimmed by 6 bases and the J gene end by 4 bases; junction bases not matched to a gene: 14. This CDR3 is built from 16 residues.

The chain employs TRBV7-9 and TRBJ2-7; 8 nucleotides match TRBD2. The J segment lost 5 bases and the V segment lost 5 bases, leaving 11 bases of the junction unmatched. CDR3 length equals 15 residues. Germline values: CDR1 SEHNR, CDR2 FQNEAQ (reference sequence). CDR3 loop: CASSLYSGSSHEQYF. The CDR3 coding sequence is TGTGCCAGCAGCCTTTACAGCGGGAGTTCCCACGAGCAGTACTTC.

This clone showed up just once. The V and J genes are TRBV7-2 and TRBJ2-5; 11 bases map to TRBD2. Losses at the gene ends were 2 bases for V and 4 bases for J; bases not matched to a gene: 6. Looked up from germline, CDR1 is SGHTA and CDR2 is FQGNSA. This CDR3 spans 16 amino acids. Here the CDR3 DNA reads TGTGCCAGCAGCTTACCCCTAGCGGGGGGCCGAGAGACCCAGTACTTC. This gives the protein CASSLPLAGGRETQYF.

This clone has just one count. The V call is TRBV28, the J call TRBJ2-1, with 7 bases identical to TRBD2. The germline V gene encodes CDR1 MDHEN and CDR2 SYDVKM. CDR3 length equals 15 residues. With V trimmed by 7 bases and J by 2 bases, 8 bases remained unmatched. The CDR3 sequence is CASINSGLTYNEQFF. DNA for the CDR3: TGTGCCAGCATTAACTCGGGACTAACCTACAATGAGCAGTTCTTC.

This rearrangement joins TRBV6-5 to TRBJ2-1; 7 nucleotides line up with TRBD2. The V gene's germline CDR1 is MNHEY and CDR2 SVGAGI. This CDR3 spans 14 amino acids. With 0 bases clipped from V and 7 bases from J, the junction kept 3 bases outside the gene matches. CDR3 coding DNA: TGTGCCAGCAGTTACTCGGCGCGGGAGAATGAGCAGTTCTTC. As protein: CASSYSARENEQFF.

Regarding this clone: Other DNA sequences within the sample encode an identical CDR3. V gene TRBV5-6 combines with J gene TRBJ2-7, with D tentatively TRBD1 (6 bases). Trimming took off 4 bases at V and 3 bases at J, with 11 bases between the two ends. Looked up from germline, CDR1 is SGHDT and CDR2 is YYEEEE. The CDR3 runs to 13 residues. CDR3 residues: CASSPTGSYEQYF. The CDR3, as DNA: TGTGCCAGCAGCCCGACAGGTAGCTACGAGCAGTACTTC.

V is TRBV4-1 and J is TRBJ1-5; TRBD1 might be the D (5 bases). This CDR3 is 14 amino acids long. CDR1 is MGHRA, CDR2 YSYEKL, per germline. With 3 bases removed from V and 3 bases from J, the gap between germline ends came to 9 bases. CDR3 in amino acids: CASSHPGDNQPQHF. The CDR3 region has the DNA TGCGCCAGCAGCCACCCGGGGGACAATCAGCCCCAGCATTTT.

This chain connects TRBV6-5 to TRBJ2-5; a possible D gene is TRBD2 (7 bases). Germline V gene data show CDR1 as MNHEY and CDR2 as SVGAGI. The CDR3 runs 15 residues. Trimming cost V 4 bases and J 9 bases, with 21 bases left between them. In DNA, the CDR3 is TGTGCCAGCAGTTTTGCGGGGTCCTTAGGGGGGGCCCAGTACTTC. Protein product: CASSFAGSLGGAQYF.

CDR3 loop: CASSLQGGTPYEQYF. For the CDR3, the DNA is TGCGCCAGCAGCTTGCAGGGGGGAACTCCCTACGAGCAGTACTTC. The V and J genes are TRBV5-1 and TRBJ2-7; a weak D match, TRBD1 (7 bases). Trimming removed 1 base at V and 2 bases at J, with 13 bases between. The CDR3 covers 15 residues. Germline CDR1 is SGHRS and CDR2 is YFSETQ.

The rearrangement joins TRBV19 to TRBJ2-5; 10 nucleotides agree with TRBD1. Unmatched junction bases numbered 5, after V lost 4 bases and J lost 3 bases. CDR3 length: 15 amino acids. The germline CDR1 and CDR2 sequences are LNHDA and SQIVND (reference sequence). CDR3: CASSTQGTGEETQYF. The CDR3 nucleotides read TGTGCCAGTAGTACCCAGGGGACAGGGGAAGAGACCCAGTACTTC.

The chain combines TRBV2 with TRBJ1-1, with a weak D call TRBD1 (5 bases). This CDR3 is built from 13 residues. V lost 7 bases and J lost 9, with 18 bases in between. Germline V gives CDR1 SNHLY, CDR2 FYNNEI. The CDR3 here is CASTLGGTMKAFF. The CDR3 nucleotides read TGTGCCAGCACCCTGGGCGGGACGATGAAAGCTTTCTTT.

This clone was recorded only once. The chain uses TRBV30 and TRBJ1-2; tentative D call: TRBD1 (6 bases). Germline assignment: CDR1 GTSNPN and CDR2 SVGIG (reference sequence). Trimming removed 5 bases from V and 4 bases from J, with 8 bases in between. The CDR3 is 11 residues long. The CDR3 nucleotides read TGTGCCTGGTTAGGGGGCTATGGCTACACCTTC. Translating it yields CAWLGGYGYTF. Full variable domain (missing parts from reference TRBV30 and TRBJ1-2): SQTIHQWPATLVQPVGSPLSLECTVEGTSNPNLYWYRQAAGRGLQLLFYSVGIGQISSEVPQNLSASRPQDRQFILSSKKLLLSDSGFYLCAWLGGYGYTFGSGTRLTVV.

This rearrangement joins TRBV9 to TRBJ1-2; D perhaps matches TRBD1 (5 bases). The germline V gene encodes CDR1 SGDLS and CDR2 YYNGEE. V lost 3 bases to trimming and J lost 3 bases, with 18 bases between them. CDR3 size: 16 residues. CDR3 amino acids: CASSDLRGGMHYGYTF. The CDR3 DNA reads TGTGCCAGCAGCGACCTACGGGGGGGGATGCACTATGGCTACACCTTC.

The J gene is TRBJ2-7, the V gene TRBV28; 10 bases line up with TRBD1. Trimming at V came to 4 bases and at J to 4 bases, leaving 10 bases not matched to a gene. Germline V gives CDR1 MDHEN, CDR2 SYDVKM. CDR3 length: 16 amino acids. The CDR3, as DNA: TGTGCCAGCAGTTCCTCGGACAGGGGGATTATTTACGAGCAGTACTTC. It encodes CASSSSDRGIIYEQYF. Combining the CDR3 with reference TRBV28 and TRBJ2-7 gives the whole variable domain DVKVTQSSRYLVKRTGEKVFLECVQDMDHENMFWYRQDPGLGLRLIYFSYDVKMKEKGDIPEGYSVSREKKERFSLILESASTNQTSMYLCASSSSDRGIIYEQYFGPGTRLTVT.

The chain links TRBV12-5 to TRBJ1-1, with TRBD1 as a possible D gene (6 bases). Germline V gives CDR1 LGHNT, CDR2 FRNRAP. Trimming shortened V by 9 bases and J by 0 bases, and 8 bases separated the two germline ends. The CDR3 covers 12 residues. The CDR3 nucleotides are TGTGCTAGCCGGGACATGAACACTGAAGCTTTCTTT. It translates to CASRDMNTEAFF.

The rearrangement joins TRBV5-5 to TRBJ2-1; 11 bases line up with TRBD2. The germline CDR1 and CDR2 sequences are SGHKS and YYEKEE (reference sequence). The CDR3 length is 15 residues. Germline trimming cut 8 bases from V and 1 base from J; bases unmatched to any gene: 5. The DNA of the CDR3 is TGTGCCAGTACTAGCGGGGGTTTTTCCTACAATGAGCAGTTCTTC. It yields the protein CASTSGGFSYNEQFF.

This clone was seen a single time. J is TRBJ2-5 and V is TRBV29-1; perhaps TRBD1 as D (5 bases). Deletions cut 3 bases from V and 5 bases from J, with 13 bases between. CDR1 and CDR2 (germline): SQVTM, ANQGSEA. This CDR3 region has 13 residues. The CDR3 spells CSVEGRVRETQYF. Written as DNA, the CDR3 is TGCAGCGTTGAGGGCAGGGTTCGGGAGACCCAGTACTTC.

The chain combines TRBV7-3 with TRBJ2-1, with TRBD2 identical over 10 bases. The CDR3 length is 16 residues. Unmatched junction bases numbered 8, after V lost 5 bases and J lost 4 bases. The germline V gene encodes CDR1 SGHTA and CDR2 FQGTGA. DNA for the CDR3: TGTGCCAGCAGCATCTCTAGCGGGGGCCAATACAATGAGCAGTTCTTC. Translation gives CASSISSGGQYNEQFF.

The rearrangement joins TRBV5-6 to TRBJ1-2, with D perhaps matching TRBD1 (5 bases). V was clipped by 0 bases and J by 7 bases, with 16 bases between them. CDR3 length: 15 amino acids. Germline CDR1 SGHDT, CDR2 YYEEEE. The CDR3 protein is CASSLVFPGMFGYTF. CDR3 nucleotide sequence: TGTGCCAGCAGCTTGGTTTTTCCAGGGATGTTTGGCTACACCTTC. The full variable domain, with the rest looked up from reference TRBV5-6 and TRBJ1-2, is DAGVTQSPTHLIKTRGQQVTLRCSPKSGHDTVSWYQQALGQGPQFIFQYYEEEERQRGNFPDRFSGHQFPNYSSELNVNALLLGDSALYLCASSLVFPGMFGYTFGSGTRLTVV.

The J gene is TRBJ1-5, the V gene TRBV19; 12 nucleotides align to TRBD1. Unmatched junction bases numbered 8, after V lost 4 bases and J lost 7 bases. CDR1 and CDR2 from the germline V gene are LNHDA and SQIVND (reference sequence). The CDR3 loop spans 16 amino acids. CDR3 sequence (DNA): TGTGCCAGTAGTAGCTGGGGACAGGGGGCTCGGCAGCCCCAGCATTTT. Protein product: CASSSWGQGARQPQHF. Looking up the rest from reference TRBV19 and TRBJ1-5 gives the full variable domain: DGGITQSPKYLFRKEGQNVTLSCEQNLNHDAMYWYRQDPGQGLRLIYYSQIVNDFQKGDIAEGYSVSREKKESFPLTVTSAQKNPTAFYLCASSSWGQGARQPQHFGDGTRLSIL.

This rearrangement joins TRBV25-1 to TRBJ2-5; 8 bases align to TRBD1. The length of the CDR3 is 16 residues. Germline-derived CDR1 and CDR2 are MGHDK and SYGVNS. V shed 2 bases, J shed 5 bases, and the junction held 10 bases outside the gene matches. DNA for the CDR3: TGTGCCAGCAGTGAAGCCGGGACAGGTTTCGGTGAGACCCAGTACTTC. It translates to CASSEAGTGFGETQYF. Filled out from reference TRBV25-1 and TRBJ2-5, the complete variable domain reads EADIYQTPRYLVIGTGKKITLECSQTMGHDKMYWYQQDPGMELHLIHYSYGVNSTEKGDLSSESTVSRIRTEHFPLTLESARPSHTSQYLCASSEAGTGFGETQYFGPGTRLLVL.

In nucleotides, the CDR3 is TGTGCCAGCAAGACTAGCGGGAGGGACGGGCAGTACTTC. Translated, it gives CASKTSGRDGQYF. This sequence joins TRBV21-1 and TRBJ2-7; no check of the table's D call, TRBD2, against the DNA was made. TRBV21-1 is a documented pseudogene. This CDR3 has 13 residues.

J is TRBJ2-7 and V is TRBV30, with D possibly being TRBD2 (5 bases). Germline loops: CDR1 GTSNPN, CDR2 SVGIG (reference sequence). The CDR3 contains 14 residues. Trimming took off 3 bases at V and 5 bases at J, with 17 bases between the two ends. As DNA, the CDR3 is TGTGCCTGGAGCACCGGCCGGGAAAACAACGAGCAGTACTTC. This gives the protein CAWSTGRENNEQYF.

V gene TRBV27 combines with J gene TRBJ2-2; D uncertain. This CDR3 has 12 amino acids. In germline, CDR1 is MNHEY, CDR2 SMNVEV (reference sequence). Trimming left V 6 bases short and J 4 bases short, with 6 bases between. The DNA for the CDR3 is TGTGCCAGCAGACTGTTCACCGGGGAGCTGTTTTTT. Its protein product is CASRLFTGELFF.

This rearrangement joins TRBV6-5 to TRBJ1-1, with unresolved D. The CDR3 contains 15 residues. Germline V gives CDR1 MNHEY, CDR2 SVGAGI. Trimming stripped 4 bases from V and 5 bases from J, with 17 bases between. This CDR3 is CASSWAWPVKTEAFF. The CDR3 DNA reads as TGTGCCAGCAGTTGGGCCTGGCCAGTCAAAACTGAAGCTTTCTTT.

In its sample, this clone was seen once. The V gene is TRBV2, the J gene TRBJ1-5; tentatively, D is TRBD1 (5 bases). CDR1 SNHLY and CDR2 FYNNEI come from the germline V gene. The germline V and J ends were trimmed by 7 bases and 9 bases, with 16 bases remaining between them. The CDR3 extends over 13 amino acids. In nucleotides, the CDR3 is TGTGCCAGCACTAAGCCATCCGGGGGGCCCCAGCATTTT. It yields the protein CASTKPSGGPQHF. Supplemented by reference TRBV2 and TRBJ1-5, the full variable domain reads EPEVTQTPSHQVTQMGQEVILRCVPISNHLYFYWYRQILGQKVEFLVSFYNNEISEKSEIFDDQFSVERPDGSNFTLKIRSTKLEDSAMYFCASTKPSGGPQHFGDGTRLSIL.

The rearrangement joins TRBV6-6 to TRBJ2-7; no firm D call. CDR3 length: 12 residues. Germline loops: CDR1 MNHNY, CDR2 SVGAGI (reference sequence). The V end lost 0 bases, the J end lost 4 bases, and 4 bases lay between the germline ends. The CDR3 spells CASSYSQYEQYF. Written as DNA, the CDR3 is TGTGCCAGCAGTTACTCGCAGTACGAGCAGTACTTC.

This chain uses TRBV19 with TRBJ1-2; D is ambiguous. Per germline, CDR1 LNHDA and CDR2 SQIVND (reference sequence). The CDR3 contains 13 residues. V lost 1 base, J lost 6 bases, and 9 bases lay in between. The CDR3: CASSIGFENGYTF. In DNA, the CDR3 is TGTGCCAGTAGTATAGGTTTCGAGAATGGCTACACCTTC.